Each of the 8 T cell receptor beta chains below was sequenced from the same sample in a study of T cell changes during pregnancy in multiple sclerosis. Clones were sequenced by immunoSEQ multiplex PCR, and TCRdb holds only the in-frame ones, with some missing. The sample contains fewer than 95,000 clones, 80% to 95% of which appear only once. The sequencing here drew on peripheral blood, taken in the first trimester of pregnancy. Every receptor here comes from a female donor in good health, enrolled as a control in a pregnancy study.

This clone was picked up a small number of times. The chain combines TRBV2 with TRBJ1-1; no definite D call. The CDR3 covers 14 residues. Trimming took 0 bases from V and 5 from J, leaving 10 bases between them. Germline V gene data show CDR1 as SNHLY and CDR2 as FYNNEI. This CDR3 is CASSEASDTTEAFF. The DNA for the CDR3 is TGTGCCAGCAGTGAAGCCTCAGATACGACTGAAGCTTTCTTT.

The genes are TRBV5-1 and TRBJ2-5; the D gene is possibly TRBD2 (6 bases). Per germline, CDR1 SGHRS and CDR2 YFSETQ. Trimming took 5 bases from V and 3 from J, leaving 14 bases between them. The CDR3 is 14 amino acids. The CDR3 here is CASSLWDSKETQYF. CDR3 DNA sequence: TGCGCCAGCAGTTTGTGGGACTCAAAAGAGACCCAGTACTTC.

The J gene is TRBJ2-7, the V gene TRBV5-1; no reliable D call. Deletions cut 4 bases from V and 2 bases from J, with 10 bases between. CDR3 length: 13 amino acids. Germline V gene data show CDR1 as SGHRS and CDR2 as YFSETQ. The CDR3 sequence is CASSPDGAYEQYF. For the CDR3, the DNA is TGCGCCAGCAGCCCCGATGGAGCCTACGAGCAGTACTTC.

CDR3 loop: CASSLEASSYNEQFF. The CDR3 DNA reads TGCGCCAGCAGCTTAGAAGCTAGCTCCTACAATGAGCAGTTCTTC. This chain links TRBV5-1 with TRBJ2-1; D not certain. This CDR3 has 15 residues. Germline CDR1 is SGHRS and CDR2 is YFSETQ. Between the trimmed V and J ends, which lost 2 bases and 0 bases, there was a span of 9 bases.

CDR3 in amino acids: CASIPGNRAGYTF. The CDR3 DNA reads TGTGCCAGCATCCCGGGGAATAGGGCTGGCTACACCTTC. The chain has TRBV28 and TRBJ1-2, with D unclear. Trimming removed 7 bases from V and 7 bases from J, with 16 bases in between. Germline loops: CDR1 MDHEN, CDR2 SYDVKM. This CDR3 comprises 13 residues.

This clone appeared a few times. The chain links TRBV7-8 to TRBJ2-2; D gene uncertain. This CDR3 region has 12 residues. Trimming stripped 5 bases from V and 5 bases from J, with 6 bases between. Germline V gene sequence: CDR1 SGHVS, CDR2 FQNEAQ. CDR3 sequence (DNA): TGTGCCAGCAGCCCTAATACCGGGGAGCTGTTTTTT. It translates to CASSPNTGELFF.

The J gene is TRBJ1-1, the V gene TRBV4-1; D not certain. The V and J ends lost 0 bases and 5 bases respectively, with 7 bases between them. This CDR3 is 13 amino acids long. Germline CDR1 MGHRA, CDR2 YSYEKL. As DNA, the CDR3 is TGCGCCAGCAGCCAAGATGGGAGGACTGAAGCTTTCTTT. Its translation: CASSQDGRTEAFF.

This sequence joins TRBV4-1 and TRBJ1-2; D call uncertain. The CDR3 is 14 amino acids. Trimming stripped 1 base from V and 0 bases from J, with 6 bases between. Germline CDR1 is MGHRA and CDR2 is YSYEKL. Written as DNA, the CDR3 is TGCGCCAGCAGCCAAGGACTAGCTAACTATGGCTACACCTTC. Translation: CASSQGLANYGYTF.